This T cell receptor beta chain derives from a study of CXCR3-negative and CXCR3-positive naive CD8 T cells. Sorting yielded triplicates of 300,000 cells for each CD8+ T cell subset. With regard to this clonotype: Its antigen remains unidentified.

This CDR3 comprises 16 residues. Germline CDR1 is SGHVS and CDR2 is FQNEAQ. Study-level points and caveats: More hydrophobic TRB CDR3s occurred in CXCR3-positive than in CXCR3-negative naive cells.

The method, 5' RACE with UMI labels, was used to prepare the TRB cDNA libraries. Following a re-call of the 5' RACE reads, TCRdb has one entry per CDR3 protein and lacks DNA. Found here are around 6,800 distinct CDR3 sequences; the top ten clones hold approximately 1.5%. Sequencing was carried out using naive CXCR3+ CD8+ T cells from blood. Subset denoted: CD45RO-CCR7+CD27+CD95- naive CD8+ T cells expressing CXCR3 (TNR3+). The chain joins TRBV7-8 to TRBJ2-1; the TCRdb D gene call, TRBD1, has no DNA to confirm it. The origin of this receptor is a human donor in good health. Some clones in this sample may be carry-over from other donors' samples. CDR3 loop: CASSLQGDQNYNEQFF.